A single sample is the source of the 8 T cell receptor beta chains below, sequenced in a study of blood T cell repertoires in COVID-19. Libraries were prepared by immunoSEQ multiplex PCR; TCRdb keeps only in-frame clonotypes and omits some of them. The table lists around 400,000 clones, over 75% of them singletons. Sequences were obtained from PBMCs or T cells enriched from blood (not recorded which). These receptor sequences come from a young woman who had been exposed to COVID-19.

This chain joins TRBV5-1 and TRBJ1-1; the D is unclear. V lost 6 bases, J lost 5 bases, and 8 bases lay in between. There are 11 residues in the CDR3. The germline CDR1 and CDR2 sequences are SGHRS and YFSETQ. The CDR3 spells CASTRGTEAFF. CDR3 coding DNA: TGCGCCAGCACGAGAGGAACTGAAGCTTTCTTT.

V gene TRBV9 combines with J gene TRBJ1-1; D might be TRBD1 (5 bases). The ends were cut back, 0 bases at V and 3 bases at J, with 12 bases in the middle. Germline CDR1 and CDR2: SGDLS and YYNGEE. The CDR3 sequence is 15 residues long. For the CDR3, the DNA is TGTGCCAGCAGCGTAGGGACACTCTCGGACACTGAAGCTTTCTTT. Translation gives CASSVGTLSDTEAFF.

The gene calls are TRBV5-1 and TRBJ2-7; 10 bases are shared with TRBD1. The CDR3 sequence is 15 residues long. Germline-derived CDR1 and CDR2 are SGHRS and YFSETQ. V shed 4 bases and J 2 bases; nucleotides not matched to a gene: 6. The CDR3 coding sequence is TGCGCCAGCAGCCCCGGGACAGGGGAAGCCTACGAGCAGTACTTC. Translation gives CASSPGTGEAYEQYF.

This chain connects TRBV27 to TRBJ2-7, with 8 bases lining up with TRBD2. The CDR3 runs to 15 residues. CDR1 MNHEY and CDR2 SMNVEV come from the germline V gene (reference sequence). V trimming: 5 bases; J trimming: 6 bases; junction bases outside the gene matches: 12. This CDR3 is CASSPPSGSRREQYF. The CDR3 region has the DNA TGTGCCAGCAGTCCCCCCAGCGGGAGTAGGCGCGAGCAGTACTTC.

The chain carries TRBV6-4 and TRBJ2-6; 8 nucleotides match TRBD1. The CDR3 is made up of 17 amino acids. V trimming: 0 bases; J trimming: 4 bases; junction bases outside the gene matches: 5. The germline V gene encodes CDR1 MRHNA and CDR2 SNTAGT. The CDR3 DNA reads TGTGCCAGCAGTGACTCATCAGGGGGCAAGGGGGCCAACGTCCTGACTTTC. The encoded protein is CASSDSSGGKGANVLTF.

The chain uses TRBV6-5 and TRBJ1-4; D not certain. In germline, CDR1 is MNHEY, CDR2 SVGAGI. This CDR3 region has 15 residues. V lost 0 bases and J lost 4, with 9 bases in between. DNA for the CDR3: TGTGCCAGCAGTTACTCGTACGGGGATAATGAAAAACTGTTTTTT. Protein: CASSYSYGDNEKLFF.

The sample holds a few counts of this clone. The chain is built from TRBV6-5 and TRBJ2-7, with 9 nucleotides matching TRBD1. Germline V gene lookup returns CDR1 MNHEY and CDR2 SVGAGI. V gave up 4 bases and J gave up 2 bases; unmatched junction bases: 3. The CDR3 is 14 amino acids. The CDR3 here is CASSSGTGTYEQYF. The CDR3 DNA sequence: TGTGCCAGCAGTTCCGGGACAGGGACCTACGAGCAGTACTTC.

The rearrangement joins TRBV11-2 to TRBJ1-6; D unclear. The germline V and J ends were trimmed by 4 bases and 4 bases, with 8 bases remaining between them. The germline CDR1 and CDR2 sequences are SGHAT and FQNNGV. The CDR3 runs 14 residues. As DNA, the CDR3 is TGTGCCAGCAGCTCCCACCAGTATAATTCACCCCTCCACTTT. Translating it yields CASSSHQYNSPLHF.